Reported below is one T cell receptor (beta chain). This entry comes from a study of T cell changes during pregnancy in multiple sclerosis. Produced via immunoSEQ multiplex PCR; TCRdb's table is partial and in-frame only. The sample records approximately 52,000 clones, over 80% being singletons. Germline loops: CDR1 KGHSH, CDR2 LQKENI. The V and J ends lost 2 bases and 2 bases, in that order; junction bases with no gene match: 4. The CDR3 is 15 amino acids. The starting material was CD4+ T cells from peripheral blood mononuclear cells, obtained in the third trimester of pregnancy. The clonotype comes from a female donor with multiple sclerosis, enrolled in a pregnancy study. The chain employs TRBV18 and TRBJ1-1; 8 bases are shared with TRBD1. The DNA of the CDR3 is TGTGCCAGCTCACCAACGGACAGGGAAAACACTGAAGCTTTCTTT. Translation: CASSPTDRENTEAFF.